There are a few counts of the clone carrying this T cell receptor beta chain. Its antigen is undetermined. This record comes from a study of beta chain features in type 1 diabetes. The CDR3 has 15 residues. Between the trimmed V and J ends, which lost 4 bases and 0 bases, there was a span of 12 bases. CDR1 and CDR2 from the germline V gene are MGHRA and YSYEKL. Of the isolated RNA, all was reverse transcribed, and so the sequenced material was expressed TCRB transcripts. Clones were sequenced by immunoSEQ multiplex PCR, and TCRdb holds only the in-frame ones, with some missing. The repertoire holds roughly 730,000 clones, with roughly an eighth as singletons. General study results and limits: In every one of the four CD4+ subsets, TCRB CDR3s were moderately but significantly shorter in Type 1 diabetes patients.

The chain links TRBV4-1 to TRBJ1-1; D remains unclear. The source of this sequence is a young man with type 1 diabetes. Sequenced material: naive CD4+ T cells from blood. CDR3 DNA sequence: TGCGCCAGCAGCCCGGTCTTTACAGTGAACACTGAAGCTTTCTTT. As protein: CASSPVFTVNTEAFF.